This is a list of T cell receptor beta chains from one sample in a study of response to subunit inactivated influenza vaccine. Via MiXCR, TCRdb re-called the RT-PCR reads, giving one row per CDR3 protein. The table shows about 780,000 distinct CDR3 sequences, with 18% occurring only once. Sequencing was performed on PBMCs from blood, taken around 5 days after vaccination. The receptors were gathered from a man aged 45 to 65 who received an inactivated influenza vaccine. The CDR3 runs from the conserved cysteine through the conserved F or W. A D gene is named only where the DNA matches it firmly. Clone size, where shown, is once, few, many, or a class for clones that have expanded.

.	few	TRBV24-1	CATRKGDFYEQFF
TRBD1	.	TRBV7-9	CASSLGGQGQRTEAFF
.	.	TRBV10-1	CASSDQGGDTQYF
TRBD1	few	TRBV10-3	CAISDRGSGTDTQYF
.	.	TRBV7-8	CASSLVVLGGSSYEQYF
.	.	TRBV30	CAWSALTETGTQYF
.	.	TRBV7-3	CASREAGANVLTF
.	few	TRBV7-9	CASSSSTTDTQYF
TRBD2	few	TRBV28	CASSSRTSGPSYEQYF
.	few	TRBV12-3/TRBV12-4	CASSFTMGLGLGYTF